This T cell receptor (beta chain) was captured in a study of cytomegalovirus exposure and HLA in healthy donors. Looked up from germline, CDR1 is SGDLS and CDR2 is YYNGEE. This CDR3 comprises 14 residues. V lost 4 bases and J lost 1; bases outside the gene matches: 4. A multiplex PCR was run with 60 Vbeta primers and 13 Jbeta primers. Using immunoSEQ multiplex PCR, the repertoire was profiled, and TCRdb retains in-frame clones only, with some absent. The data hold 100,000 to 150,000 clones, with more than 80% observed a single time. Source material: PBMCs. This chain uses TRBV9 with TRBJ1-1; 7 nucleotides align to TRBD1. This sequence originates from a man aged 25 to 45 in good health and CMV-seropositive. DNA for the CDR3: TGTGCCAGCAGCCCCGGGACAGCGAACACTGAAGCTTTCTTT. This translates into CASSPGTANTEAFF.